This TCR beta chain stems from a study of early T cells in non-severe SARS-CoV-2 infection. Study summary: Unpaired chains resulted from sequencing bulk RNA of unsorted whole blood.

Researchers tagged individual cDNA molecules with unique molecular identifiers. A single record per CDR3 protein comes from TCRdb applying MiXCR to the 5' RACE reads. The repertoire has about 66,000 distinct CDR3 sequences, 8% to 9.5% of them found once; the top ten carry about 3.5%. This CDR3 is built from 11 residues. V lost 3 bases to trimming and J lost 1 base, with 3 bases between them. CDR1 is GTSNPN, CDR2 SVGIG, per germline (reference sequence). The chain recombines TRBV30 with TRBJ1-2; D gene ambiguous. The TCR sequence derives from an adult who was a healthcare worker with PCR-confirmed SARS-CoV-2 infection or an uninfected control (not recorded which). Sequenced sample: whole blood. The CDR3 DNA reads TGTGCCTGGAGGGGTAACTATGGCTACACCTTC. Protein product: CAWRGNYGYTF.